Listed here is a single T cell receptor (beta chain). The sample belongs to a study of blood T cell repertoires in COVID-19. Study-wide context: The samples span acute and convalescent COVID-19 from the United States, Italy and Spain. PBMCs, B-cell-depleted T cells, or T cells were the source of the cDNA or gDNA that made up the material.

Original data processing: Reference gene primers were amplified, and this amplification served to estimate nucleated cell counts. Data came from immunoSEQ multiplex PCR; TCRdb stores just in-frame clones and leaves some out. The D gene and trimming were derived from the DNA, and the V and J assignments and clone size from that table. The table lists about 160,000 clones, approximately 82% of them singletons. The CDR3 loop spans 13 amino acids. Germline-derived CDR1 and CDR2 are SGHVS and FQNEAQ. The V and J ends lost 3 bases and 7 bases respectively, with 12 bases between them. The sample consisted of peripheral blood. The rearrangement uses TRBV7-8 and TRBJ2-5; D uncertain. The sequence came from a woman aged 40 to 50 with COVID-19, enrolled during active disease. CDR3 in amino acids: CASSLVALGTQYF. The CDR3 DNA reads TGTGCCAGCAGCTTGGTGGCCCTAGGGACCCAGTACTTC.